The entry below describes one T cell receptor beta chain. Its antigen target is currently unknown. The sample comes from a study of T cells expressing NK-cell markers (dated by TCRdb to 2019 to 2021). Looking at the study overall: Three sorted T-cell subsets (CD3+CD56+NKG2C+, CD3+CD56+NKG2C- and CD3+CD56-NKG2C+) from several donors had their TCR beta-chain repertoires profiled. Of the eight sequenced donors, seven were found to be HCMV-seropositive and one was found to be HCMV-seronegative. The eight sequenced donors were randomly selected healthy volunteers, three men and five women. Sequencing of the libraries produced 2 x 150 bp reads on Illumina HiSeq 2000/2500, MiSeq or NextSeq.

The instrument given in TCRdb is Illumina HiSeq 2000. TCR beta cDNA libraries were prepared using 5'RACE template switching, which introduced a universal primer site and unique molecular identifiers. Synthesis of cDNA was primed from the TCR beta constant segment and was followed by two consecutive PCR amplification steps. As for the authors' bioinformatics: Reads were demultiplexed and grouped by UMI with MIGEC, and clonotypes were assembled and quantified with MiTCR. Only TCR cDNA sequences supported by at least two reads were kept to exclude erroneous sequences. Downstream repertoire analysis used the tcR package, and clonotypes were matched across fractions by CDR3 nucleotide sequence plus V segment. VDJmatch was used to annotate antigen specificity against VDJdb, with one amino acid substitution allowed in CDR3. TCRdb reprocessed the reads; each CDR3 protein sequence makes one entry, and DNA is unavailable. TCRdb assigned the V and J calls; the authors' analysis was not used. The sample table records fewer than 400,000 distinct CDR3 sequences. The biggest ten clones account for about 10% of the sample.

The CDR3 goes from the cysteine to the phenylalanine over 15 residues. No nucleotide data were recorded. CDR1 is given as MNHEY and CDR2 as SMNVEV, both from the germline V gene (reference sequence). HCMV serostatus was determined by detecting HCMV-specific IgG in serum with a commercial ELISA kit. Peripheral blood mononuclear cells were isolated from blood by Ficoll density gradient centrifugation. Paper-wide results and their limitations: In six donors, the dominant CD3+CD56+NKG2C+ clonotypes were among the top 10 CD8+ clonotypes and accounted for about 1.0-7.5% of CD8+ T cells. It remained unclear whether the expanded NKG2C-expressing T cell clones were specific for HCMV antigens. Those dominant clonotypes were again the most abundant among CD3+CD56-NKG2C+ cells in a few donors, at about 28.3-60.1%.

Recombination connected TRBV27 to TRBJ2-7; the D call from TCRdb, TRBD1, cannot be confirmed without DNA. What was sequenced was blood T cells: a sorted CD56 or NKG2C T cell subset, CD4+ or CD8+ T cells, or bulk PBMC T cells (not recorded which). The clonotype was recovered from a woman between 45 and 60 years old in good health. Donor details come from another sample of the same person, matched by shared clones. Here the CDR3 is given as CASSLSRGGSYEQYF.